A selection of T cell receptor beta chains follows, all from one sample in a study of PD-1 blockade in classical Hodgkin lymphoma. The repertoire was sequenced with immunoSEQ multiplex PCR; TCRdb's copy has only in-frame clones and lacks some. Of a few thousand clones listed, roughly 68% are singletons. Sequences were derived from CD8+ T cells from blood, sampled before the fourth cycle of nivolumab. The receptors here all came from a human donor with classical Hodgkin lymphoma. Each CDR3 is given with its conserved first and last residue. D genes are given only for firm matches. Expanded clones get a size class; other rows say once, few or many, or leave the size out.

d_call j_call v_call clone_size cdr3_aa cdr3_nt
. TRBJ1-1 TRBV4-3 . CASSQVGNTEAFF TGCGCCAGCAGCCAAGTAGGGAACACTGAAGCTTTCTTT
. TRBJ2-1 TRBV4-3 . CASSPGQSWSSYNEQFF TGCGCCAGCAGCCCCGGGCAGTCCTGGAGCTCCTACAATGAGCAGTTCTTC
. TRBJ2-7 TRBV11-2 . CASEGGQRPYEQYF TGTGCCAGCGAGGGGGGTCAACGCCCCTACGAGCAGTACTTC
. TRBJ1-6 TRBV7-2 . CAGSQIFPLHF TGTGCCGGCAGCCAGATCTTCCCCCTCCACTTT
. TRBJ2-7 TRBV11-3 medium-sized CASSLASDTSYEQYF TGTGCCAGCAGCTTAGCGTCGGACACCTCCTACGAGCAGTACTTC
TRBD1 TRBJ1-5 TRBV13 . CASSPGQSSKPQHF TGTGCCAGCAGCCCGGGACAGTCGTCGAAGCCCCAGCATTTT